What follows are 9 T cell receptor beta chains derived from one specimen sequenced in a study of OX40 agonist ivuxolimab in advanced cancers. This table comes from immunoSEQ multiplex PCR, and its TCRdb copy is limited to in-frame clones, with some not included. This sample carries about 58,000 clones, over 75% of them seen once, and the ten largest clones take more than 1.2%. The sequencing here drew on CD4+ or CD8+ T cells sorted from blood, taken in a trial of the OX40 agonist ivuxolimab. Source of these receptors: an adult with an advanced solid tumor such as melanoma, head and neck, liver or kidney cancer.

V gene TRBV5-1 combines with J gene TRBJ2-2; 10 bases fit TRBD1. V dropped 7 bases and J dropped 2; count of bases not matched to a gene: 2. Germline-derived CDR1 and CDR2 are SGHRS and YFSETQ. This CDR3 has 14 amino acids. CDR3 loop: CASGTGENTGELFF. CDR3 in DNA: TGCGCCAGCGGGACAGGGGAAAACACCGGGGAGCTGTTTTTT.

This clone occurred once. The chain uses TRBV11-3 and TRBJ2-3; 9 bases are shared with TRBD2. CDR3 size: 15 residues. V dropped 3 bases and J dropped 2; count of bases not matched to a gene: 3. Germline CDR1 reads SGHNT; CDR2 reads YENEEA. The CDR3 sequence is CASSFSGRYTDTQYF. CDR3 bases: TGTGCCAGCAGCTTTAGCGGGAGATACACAGATACGCAGTATTTT.

The sample holds one count of this clone. CDR3 region: CAWDRRLNTEAFF. CDR3 sequence (DNA): TGTGCCTGGGACAGGAGATTGAACACTGAAGCTTTCTTT. The rearrangement joins TRBV30 to TRBJ1-1, with TRBD1 as a possible D gene (6 bases). This CDR3 is 13 amino acids long. CDR1 and CDR2 from the germline V gene are GTSNPN and SVGIG (reference sequence). V gave up 5 bases and J gave up 0 bases, with 10 bases separating them.

This sequence joins TRBV19 and TRBJ2-5; D is possibly TRBD1 or TRBD2 (5 bases each). The germline gives CDR1 LNHDA, CDR2 SQIVND (reference sequence). V was shortened by 7 bases and J by 2 bases, with 17 bases between the two germline ends. This CDR3 is built from 15 residues. CDR3 nucleotides: TGTGCCAGTACTCCCGGACGGGGCAATCAAGAGACCCAGTACTTC. Translated, it gives CASTPGRGNQETQYF.

This clone was seen only a few times. V usage is TRBV7-8 and J usage is TRBJ1-5; 8 bases agree with TRBD1. The V segment lost 5 bases and the J segment 2 bases; nucleotides outside the gene matches: 14. CDR1 SGHVS and CDR2 FQNEAQ come from the germline V gene. The CDR3 is made up of 18 amino acids. The CDR3 DNA reads TGTGCCAGCAGCATAGGACAGGGCACCTTCAGTGGCAATCAGCCCCAGCATTTT. Protein sequence: CASSIGQGTFSGNQPQHF.

The J gene is TRBJ1-5, the V gene TRBV19; tentative D call: TRBD1 (6 bases). Germline V lookup: CDR1 LNHDA, CDR2 SQIVND (reference sequence). Trimming cost V 5 bases and J 1 base, with 15 bases left between them. This CDR3 comprises 16 residues. CDR3 nucleotide sequence: TGTGCCAGTAGTGCCTCCGGGACAATCAGCAATCAGCCCCAGCATTTT. This gives the protein CASSASGTISNQPQHF.

The chain employs TRBV29-1 and TRBJ1-2; D ambiguous. The CDR3 is made up of 13 amino acids. Trimming left V 4 bases short and J 4 bases short, with 13 bases between. Germline V gene lookup returns CDR1 SQVTM and CDR2 ANQGSEA. The CDR3 region is CSVVGFPRYGYTF. For the CDR3, the DNA is TGCAGCGTTGTAGGCTTCCCCCGCTATGGCTACACCTTC. The whole variable domain, remainder taken from reference TRBV29-1 and TRBJ1-2, is SAVISQKPSRDICQRGTSLTIQCQVDSQVTMMFWYRQQPGQSLTLIATANQGSEATYESGFVIDKFPISRPNLTFSTLTVSNMSPEDSSIYLCSVVGFPRYGYTFGSGTRLTVV.

V usage is TRBV9 and J usage is TRBJ1-1; D is unresolved. The germline V gene has CDR1 SGDLS and CDR2 YYNGEE. The CDR3 has 13 amino acids. The ends were cut back, 0 bases at V and 1 base at J, with 4 bases in the middle. CDR3 protein: CASSVDKNTEAFF. CDR3 DNA: TGTGCCAGCAGCGTAGACAAGAACACTGAAGCTTTCTTT.

This clone was found a few times. The chain recombines TRBV29-1 with TRBJ1-1; TRBD1 might be the D (5 bases). Trimming removed 6 bases from V and 9 bases from J, with 17 bases in between. This CDR3 spans 12 amino acids. Looked up from germline, CDR1 is SQVTM and CDR2 is ANQGSEA. CDR3 sequence reads: CSVVRGARKAFF. CDR3 DNA sequence: TGCAGCGTGGTGAGAGGGGCCAGGAAAGCTTTCTTT.